The clone carrying this T cell receptor beta chain showed up many times. Its antigen is not identified. These data belong to a study of CD8+CD57+ T cells in acquired aplastic anemia. Whole-study context: Sorted CD4+ and CD8+ cells gave a mean 3.2 ug DNA, range roughly 0.18 to 30 ug. Healthy donor CD4+ cell samples had a mean of roughly 9.9 million reads.

Both TCR beta VDJ combination and CDR3 sequence profiling were carried out. Genomic DNA was the template for this profiling. TCRdb analysed the reads with MiXCR anew, one entry per CDR3 protein. The table lists 200,000 to 250,000 distinct CDR3 sequences, approximately 57% of them singletons. General study findings and limits: Researchers report that twenty-nine CD8+ CDR3 sequences appeared in both patients and controls.

The germline V and J ends were trimmed by 7 bases and 2 bases, with 17 bases remaining between them. The CDR3 length is 14 residues. Germline V gives CDR1 DFQATT, CDR2 SNEGSKA (reference sequence). The sequencing input was sorted CD4+, CD8+, or CD8+CD57+ T cells (not recorded which) from PBMCs. The chain joins TRBV20-1 to TRBJ1-2; D unresolved. The TCR sequence derives from a human donor in good health. CDR3 sequence reads: CSGVSIGENYGYTF. Here the CDR3 DNA reads TGCAGTGGGGTATCCATCGGTGAGAACTATGGCTACACCTTC.